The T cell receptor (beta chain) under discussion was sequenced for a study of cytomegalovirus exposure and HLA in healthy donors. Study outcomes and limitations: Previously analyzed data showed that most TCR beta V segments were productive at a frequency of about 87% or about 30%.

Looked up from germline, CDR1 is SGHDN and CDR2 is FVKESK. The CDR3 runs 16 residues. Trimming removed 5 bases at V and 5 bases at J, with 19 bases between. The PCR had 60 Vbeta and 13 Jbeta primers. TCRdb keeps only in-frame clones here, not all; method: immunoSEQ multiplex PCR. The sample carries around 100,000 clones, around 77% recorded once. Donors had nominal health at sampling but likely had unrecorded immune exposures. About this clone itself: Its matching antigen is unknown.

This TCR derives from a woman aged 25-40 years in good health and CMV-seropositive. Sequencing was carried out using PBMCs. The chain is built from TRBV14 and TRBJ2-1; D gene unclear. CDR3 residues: CASSSSVGHFDNEQFF. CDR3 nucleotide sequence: TGTGCCAGCAGCTCCTCGGTGGGCCATTTCGACAATGAGCAGTTCTTC. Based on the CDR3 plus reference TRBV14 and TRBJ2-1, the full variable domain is EAGVTQFPSHSVIEKGQTVTLRCDPISGHDNLYWYRRVMGKEIKFLLHFVKESKQDESGMPNNRFLAERTGGTYSTLKVQPAELEDSGVYFCASSSSVGHFDNEQFFGPGTRLTVL.